This passage covers 28 T cell receptor beta chains from one sample sequenced in a study of blood T cell repertoires in COVID-19. The protocol was immunoSEQ multiplex PCR, while the TCRdb copy is restricted to in-frame clones and leaves out a portion. The table records some 150,000 clones, around nine tenths of them present only once. Sequencing used peripheral blood. The receptor set was obtained from a man aged 50-59 years with active or convalescent COVID-19.

Concerning this clone: One end of the junction fails to match germline, which may point to a read error. The gene calls are TRBV7-7 and TRBJ2-5, with D possibly being TRBD1 (6 bases). The CDR3 is 13 residues long. In germline, CDR1 is SSHAT, CDR2 FNYEAQ (reference sequence). The CDR3 region is CASSQQGRGTQYF. CDR3 DNA sequence: TGTGCTAGCAGCCAACAGGGCCGAGGGACCCAGTACTTC.

The chain joins TRBV6-6 to TRBJ2-1; tentative D call: TRBD2 (5 bases). The CDR3 covers 18 residues. CDR1 MNHNY and CDR2 SVGAGI come from the germline V gene (reference sequence). The V gene lost 5 bases and the J gene lost 2 bases, with 22 bases spanning the gap. As DNA, the CDR3 is TGTGCCAGCAGTCGGCGGATTGGTAGCGAAGGGACCTACAATGAGCAGTTCTTC. Encoded protein: CASSRRIGSEGTYNEQFF.

This rearrangement joins TRBV2 to TRBJ1-3; TRBD1 matches 7 bases. Germline CDR1 reads SNHLY; CDR2 reads FYNNEI. V shed 6 bases and J 2 bases; nucleotides not matched to a gene: 10. The CDR3 runs to 16 residues. CDR3 sequence (DNA): TGTGCCAGCAGGGAGCGACAGGGATCGACTGGAAACACCATATATTTT. Protein sequence: CASRERQGSTGNTIYF.

The V and J genes are TRBV6-5 and TRBJ1-6; the D is unclear. The CDR3 runs 14 residues. V lost 6 bases and J 5 bases, leaving 11 bases between the germline ends. Germline CDR1 reads MNHEY; CDR2 reads SVGAGI. The CDR3 region is CASRTRTDNSPLHF. The CDR3 DNA sequence: TGTGCCAGCAGGACAAGAACCGATAATTCACCCCTCCACTTT.

V gene TRBV7-2 combines with J gene TRBJ2-2; TRBD2 matches at 7 bases. The CDR3 totals 16 residues. Germline V gene lookup returns CDR1 SGHTA and CDR2 FQGNSA. The J segment lost 2 bases and the V segment lost 5 bases, leaving 8 bases of the junction unmatched. The CDR3 coding sequence is TGTGCCAGCAGCGCCACGGGGGACTATAACACCGGGGAGCTGTTTTTT. This sequence encodes CASSATGDYNTGELFF.

This chain links TRBV7-3 with TRBJ2-1, with 7 bases lining up with TRBD2. Looked up from germline, CDR1 is SGHTA and CDR2 is FQGTGA. Unmatched junction bases numbered 8, after V lost 4 bases and J lost 5 bases. This CDR3 is built from 15 residues. The CDR3 here is CASSSAPGLHNEQFF. Written as DNA, the CDR3 is TGTGCCAGCAGCTCCGCTCCGGGACTACACAATGAGCAGTTCTTC.

Worth noting for this clone: One junction end disagrees with the germline gene, perhaps due to a read error. V gene TRBV6-1 combines with J gene TRBJ2-7, with 10 bases lining up with TRBD2. CDR1 is MNHNS and CDR2 is SASEGT in the germline V gene. This CDR3 is 16 amino acids long. CDR3 in amino acids: CASSKAGTSVSHEQYF. CDR3 coding DNA: TGTGCCAGCAGTAAAGCCGGGACTAGCGTGTCCCACGAGCAGTACTTC.

The chain is built from TRBV5-4 and TRBJ2-7; tentative D call: TRBD2 (5 bases). The CDR3 is 16 amino acids. The V end was cut by 0 bases, the J end by 0 bases, with 13 bases between. CDR1 SGHNT and CDR2 YYREEE come from the germline V gene (reference sequence). CDR3 sequence reads: CASSLVASGSSYEQYF. The CDR3 DNA reads TGTGCCAGCAGCTTGGTTGCGAGCGGAAGCTCCTACGAGCAGTACTTC.

This rearrangement joins TRBV18 to TRBJ2-7; D not resolved. This CDR3 has 15 amino acids. The germline V gene has CDR1 KGHSH and CDR2 LQKENI. Trimming removed 0 bases at V and 1 base at J, with 10 bases between. CDR3 sequence: CASSPPTPGSYEQYF. The CDR3 bases are TGTGCCAGCTCACCACCAACTCCCGGTTCCTACGAGCAGTACTTC.

This clone was observed a few times. This sequence joins TRBV28 and TRBJ1-6, with 9 bases aligning to TRBD1. With 4 bases clipped from V and 7 bases from J, the junction kept 5 bases outside the gene matches. The CDR3 contains 15 residues. Germline loops: CDR1 MDHEN, CDR2 SYDVKM. CDR3 coding DNA: TGTGCCAGCAGTTCCCTGACAGGGGGAAATTCACCCCTCCACTTT. Amino acids: CASSSLTGGNSPLHF.

The rearrangement joins TRBV7-9 to TRBJ2-1; 11 nucleotides agree with TRBD2. The CDR3 loop spans 13 amino acids. The J segment lost 7 bases and the V segment lost 8 bases, leaving 4 bases of the junction unmatched. Per germline, CDR1 SEHNR and CDR2 FQNEAQ (reference sequence). The CDR3 nucleotides are TGTGCCAGCCAACTAGCGGGAGTAAATGAGCAGTTCTTC. It translates to CASQLAGVNEQFF.

This clone was recorded only once. V and J are TRBV7-2 and TRBJ1-4, with D possibly TRBD1 on 5 matching bases. V dropped 2 bases and J dropped 2 bases, with 6 bases sitting between them. The length of the CDR3 is 14 residues. Germline assignment: CDR1 SGHTA and CDR2 FQGNSA. The CDR3: CASSLRGTNEKLFF. CDR3 nucleotide sequence: TGTGCCAGCAGCTTAAGGGGTACTAATGAAAAACTGTTTTTT.

The J gene is TRBJ2-1, the V gene TRBV5-1; D gene ambiguous. Deletions cut 0 bases from V and 0 bases from J, with 10 bases between. Per germline, CDR1 SGHRS and CDR2 YFSETQ. This CDR3 is 16 amino acids long. The CDR3: CASSLAFLSSYNEQFF. CDR3 sequence (DNA): TGCGCCAGCAGCTTGGCCTTCTTGAGCTCCTACAATGAGCAGTTCTTC.

This chain joins TRBV2 and TRBJ1-2; TRBD1 aligns across 8 bases. Germline trimming cut 5 bases from V and 0 bases from J; bases unmatched to any gene: 14. The V gene's germline CDR1 is SNHLY and CDR2 FYNNEI. CDR3 length equals 18 residues. The CDR3 is CASSPRLGGQGANYGYTF. The CDR3 DNA reads as TGTGCCAGCAGTCCGCGTCTTGGCGGACAGGGAGCTAACTATGGCTACACCTTC.

This clone was seen a handful of times. The chain is built from TRBV11-1 and TRBJ1-6; 7 bases are shared with TRBD1. The CDR3 is made up of 14 amino acids. The ends lost 4 bases at V and 3 bases at J; junction bases unmatched: 0. Germline assignment: CDR1 SGHAT and CDR2 FQDESV (reference sequence). This CDR3 reads CASSWDSYNSPLHF. CDR3 DNA: TGTGCCAGCAGCTGGGACAGCTATAATTCACCCCTCCACTTT.

The chain joins TRBV5-5 to TRBJ2-2, with D maybe TRBD1 (6 bases). With 1 base removed from V and 4 bases from J, the gap between germline ends came to 11 bases. This CDR3 has 15 residues. CDR1 and CDR2 from the germline V gene are SGHKS and YYEKEE (reference sequence). The CDR3 sequence: CASSLMQGGTGELFF. DNA for the CDR3: TGTGCCAGCAGCTTGATGCAAGGGGGCACCGGGGAGCTGTTTTTT.

The rearrangement joins TRBV24-1 to TRBJ2-2; 9 nucleotides line up with TRBD2. V trimming: 7 bases; J trimming: 1 base; junction bases outside the gene matches: 3. The CDR3 contains 15 residues. Germline V gene lookup returns CDR1 KGHDR and CDR2 SFDVKD. DNA for the CDR3: TGTGCCACCAGCGGAGCGGGAGGGAACACCGGGGAGCTGTTTTTT. Translating it yields CATSGAGGNTGELFF.

Only one count was recorded for this clone. V is TRBV25-1 and J is TRBJ1-5, with D maybe TRBD1 (5 bases). V was shortened by 8 bases and J by 2 bases, with 10 bases between the two germline ends. In germline, CDR1 is MGHDK, CDR2 SYGVNS. The CDR3 runs 13 residues. CDR3 bases: TGTGCCAGCGACCCGGGGGGCAATCAGCCCCAGCATTTT. It specifies CASDPGGNQPQHF. Filled out from reference TRBV25-1 and TRBJ1-5, the complete variable domain reads EADIYQTPRYLVIGTGKKITLECSQTMGHDKMYWYQQDPGMELHLIHYSYGVNSTEKGDLSSESTVSRIRTEHFPLTLESARPSHTSQYLCASDPGGNQPQHFGDGTRLSIL.

This clone has a handful of counts. The chain couples TRBV6-1 to TRBJ2-5, with D possibly being TRBD2 (6 bases). Germline-derived CDR1 and CDR2 are MNHNS and SASEGT. Trimming pared 1 base from V and 5 bases from J, leaving 11 bases between. This CDR3 region has 14 residues. For the CDR3, the DNA is TGTGCCAGCAGTGAAGGAGGAGGGTGGGAGACCCAGTACTTC. Residues: CASSEGGGWETQYF.

This chain connects TRBV28 to TRBJ1-5; 12 bases map to TRBD1. CDR1 is MDHEN and CDR2 is SYDVKM in the germline V gene. V lost 5 bases to trimming and J lost 3 bases; unmatched junction nucleotides: 2. The CDR3 loop spans 15 amino acids. CDR3 bases: TGTGCCAGCAGTCGGGACAGGGGGCACAATCAGCCCCAGCATTTT. Its translation is CASSRDRGHNQPQHF.

V is TRBV5-1 and J is TRBJ1-2, with D unresolved. Trimming stripped 0 bases from V and 8 bases from J, with 11 bases between. Germline assignment: CDR1 SGHRS and CDR2 YFSETQ. This CDR3 region has 13 residues. CDR3 nucleotide sequence: TGCGCCAGCAGCTTGGTTCAGGCCCAGGGCTACACCTTC. Its translation is CASSLVQAQGYTF. The variable domain in full, with the rest retrieved from reference TRBV5-1 and TRBJ1-2, is KAGVTQTPRYLIKTRGQQVTLSCSPISGHRSVSWYQQTPGQGLQFLFEYFSETQRNKGNFPGRFSGRQFSNSRSEMNVSTLELGDSALYLCASSLVQAQGYTFGSGTRLTVV.

The V gene is TRBV4-3, the J gene TRBJ2-1; a possible D gene is TRBD1 (5 bases). V shed 0 bases and J shed 8 bases, with 8 bases lying between them. The germline V gene encodes CDR1 LGHNA and CDR2 YSLEER. The CDR3 covers 13 residues. CDR3 DNA: TGCGCCAGCAGCCAAGAGGGGCCCGATGAGCAGTTCTTC. Translation: CASSQEGPDEQFF.

J is TRBJ2-5 and V is TRBV4-3; 8 bases align to TRBD2. The CDR3 is 17 amino acids. After removal of 1 base from V and 5 bases from J, the junction contained 12 bases not matched to a gene. CDR1 is LGHNA, CDR2 YSLEER, per germline. The CDR3 region is CASSQAWTGTRGETQYF. CDR3 nucleotide sequence: TGCGCCAGCAGCCAAGCTTGGACCGGGACTAGGGGCGAGACCCAGTACTTC.

V usage is TRBV11-2 and J usage is TRBJ2-7, with TRBD2 identical over 11 bases. CDR3 length equals 14 residues. Germline CDR1 SGHAT, CDR2 FQNNGV. The V gene end was trimmed by 5 bases and the J gene end by 7 bases; junction bases not matched to a gene: 7. CDR3 region: CASSRGLAEGEQYF. CDR3 in DNA: TGTGCCAGCAGCCGGGGACTAGCGGAAGGAGAGCAGTACTTC.

The chain is built from TRBV4-1 and TRBJ1-1; weak D call: TRBD1 (6 bases). V was shortened by 0 bases and J by 11 bases, with 16 bases between the two germline ends. Per germline, CDR1 MGHRA and CDR2 YSYEKL. The CDR3 extends over 14 amino acids. The CDR3 DNA reads TGCGCCAGCAGCCAAGAAGAGCGAGGGGGTCACGCTTTCTTT. Translated, it gives CASSQEERGGHAFF.

The rearrangement uses TRBV24-1 and TRBJ2-6, with D maybe TRBD1 (6 bases). Germline-derived CDR1 and CDR2 are KGHDR and SFDVKD. CDR3 length: 18 residues. V dropped 5 bases and J dropped 0 bases, with 16 bases sitting between them. CDR3 protein: CATSGWGTSHSGANVLTF. The CDR3 region has the DNA TGTGCCACCAGTGGGTGGGGGACATCCCACTCTGGGGCCAACGTCCTGACTTTC.

The CDR3 loop reads CASMKGQSDEQYF. As DNA, the CDR3 is TGCGCCAGCATGAAGGGGCAGAGCGACGAGCAGTACTTC. The V gene is TRBV5-1, the J gene TRBJ2-7; TRBD1 might be the D (5 bases). The CDR3 totals 13 residues. V was shortened by 6 bases and J by 5 bases, with 15 bases between the two germline ends. From germline, CDR1 is SGHRS and CDR2 YFSETQ.

The V gene is TRBV10-3, the J gene TRBJ2-3; the match to TRBD2 covers 11 bases. This CDR3 is built from 16 residues. The germline V gene has CDR1 ENHRY and CDR2 SYGVKD. V lost 3 bases and J lost 6; bases outside the gene matches: 8. CDR3 protein: CAISDSTSGISDTQYF. The DNA of the CDR3 is TGTGCCATCAGTGACTCGACTAGCGGGATATCGGATACGCAGTATTTT.